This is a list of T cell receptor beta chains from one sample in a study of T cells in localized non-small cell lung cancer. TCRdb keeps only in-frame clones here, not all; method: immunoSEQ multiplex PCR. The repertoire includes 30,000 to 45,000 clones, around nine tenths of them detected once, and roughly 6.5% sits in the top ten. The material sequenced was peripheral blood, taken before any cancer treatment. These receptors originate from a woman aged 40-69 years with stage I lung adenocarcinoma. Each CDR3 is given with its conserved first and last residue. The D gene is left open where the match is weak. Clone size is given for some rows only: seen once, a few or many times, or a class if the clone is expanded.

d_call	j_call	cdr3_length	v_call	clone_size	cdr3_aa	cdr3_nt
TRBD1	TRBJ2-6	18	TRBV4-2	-	CASSQDLTGGTGANVLTF	TGTGCCAGCAGCCAAGATCTGACAGGGGGCACTGGGGCCAACGTCCTGACTTTC
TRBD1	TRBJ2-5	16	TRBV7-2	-	CASSFGPPGQGETQYF	TGTGCCAGCAGCTTTGGTCCACCGGGACAGGGGGAGACCCAGTACTTC
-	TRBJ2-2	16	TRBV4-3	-	CASSQGGAGPPGELFF	TGCGCCAGCAGCCAAGGGGGGGCAGGGCCCCCCGGGGAGCTGTTTTTT
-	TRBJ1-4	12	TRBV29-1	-	CSAQIQGEKLFF	TGCAGCGCCCAGATACAGGGTGAAAAACTGTTTTTT
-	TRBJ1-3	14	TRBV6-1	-	CASTLWAGGNTIYF	TGTGCCAGCACCCTGTGGGCAGGCGGAAACACCATATATTTT
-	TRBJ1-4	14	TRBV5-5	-	CASSSRGRGEKLFF	TGTGCCAGCAGCTCAAGGGGCCGAGGTGAAAAACTGTTTTTT
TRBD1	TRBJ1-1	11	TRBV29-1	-	CSGGQVAEAFF	TGCAGCGGGGGACAGGTCGCTGAAGCTTTCTTT
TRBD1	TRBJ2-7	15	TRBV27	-	CASSHRDRVIGEQYF	TGTGCCAGCAGTCACCGGGACAGGGTGATCGGCGAGCAGTACTTC
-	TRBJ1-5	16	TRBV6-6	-	CASSYSNPWSNQPQHF	TGTGCCAGCAGTTACTCGAACCCTTGGAGCAATCAGCCCCAGCATTTT
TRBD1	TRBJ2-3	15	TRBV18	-	CASSMGQGNTDTQYF	TGTGCCAGCAGCATGGGACAGGGCAACACAGATACGCAGTATTTT
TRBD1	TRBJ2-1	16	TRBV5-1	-	CASSGSRDRVINEQFF	TGCGCCAGCAGCGGGAGCCGGGACAGGGTTATAAATGAGCAGTTCTTC
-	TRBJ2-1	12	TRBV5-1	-	CASTPGGNEQFF	TGCGCCAGCACCCCGGGTGGTAATGAGCAGTTCTTC
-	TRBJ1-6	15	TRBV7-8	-	CASSLAGNYNSPLHF	TGTGCCAGCAGCTTAGCAGGGAATTATAATTCACCCCTCCACTTT
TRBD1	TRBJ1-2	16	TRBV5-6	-	CASSPMTGDYLYGYTF	TGTGCCAGCAGCCCGATGACAGGGGATTACCTATATGGCTACACCTTC
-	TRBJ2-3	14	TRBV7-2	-	CASSPGTVGDTQYF	TGTGCCAGCAGCCCCGGGACGGTTGGAGATACGCAGTATTTT
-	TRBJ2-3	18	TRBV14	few	CASSPTRLGGGRTDTQYF	TGTGCCAGCAGCCCAACCCGGTTAGGCGGGGGCCGCACAGATACGCAGTATTTT
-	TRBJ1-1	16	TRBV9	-	CASSYGGSLRNTEAFF	TGTGCCAGCAGCTACGGGGGAAGTCTGAGGAACACTGAAGCTTTCTTT
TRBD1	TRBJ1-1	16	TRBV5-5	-	CASTARNRGLGTEAFF	TGTGCCAGCACCGCAAGAAACAGGGGGCTGGGGACTGAAGCTTTCTTT
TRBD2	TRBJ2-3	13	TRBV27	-	CASRSGGVNTQYF	TGTGCCAGCAGGAGCGGGGGGGTAAATACGCAGTATTTT
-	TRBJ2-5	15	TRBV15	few	CATSRDRSGVETQYF	TGTGCCACCAGCAGAGATCGGTCAGGGGTCGAGACCCAGTACTTC
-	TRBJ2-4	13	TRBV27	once	CASNLTFKNIQYF	TGTGCCAGCAATTTAACTTTCAAAAACATTCAGTACTTC
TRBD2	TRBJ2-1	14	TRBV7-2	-	CASSTLPAGGEQFF	TGTGCCAGCAGCACCCTTCCAGCGGGAGGGGAGCAGTTCTTC
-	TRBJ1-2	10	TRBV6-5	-	CASRYDSYTF	TGTGCCAGCAGATACGACAGCTACACCTTC
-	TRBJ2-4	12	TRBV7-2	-	CASSWGGNIQYF	TGTGCCAGCAGCTGGGGTGGGAACATTCAGTACTTC
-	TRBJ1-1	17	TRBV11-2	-	CASSPRRPDRPNTEAFF	TGTGCCAGCAGCCCAAGGCGGCCGGACAGACCGAACACTGAAGCTTTCTTT
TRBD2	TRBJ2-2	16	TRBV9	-	CASSVVASGTTGELFF	TGTGCCAGCAGCGTAGTCGCTAGCGGGACCACCGGGGAGCTGTTTTTT
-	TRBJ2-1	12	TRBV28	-	CASSFSYNEQFF	TGTGCCAGCAGTTTTAGTTACAATGAGCAGTTCTTC
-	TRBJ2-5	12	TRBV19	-	CASITGRETQYF	TGTGCCAGTATTACAGGGAGAGAGACCCAGTACTTC
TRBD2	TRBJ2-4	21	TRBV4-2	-	CASSQVLMPEWGREAKNIQYF	TGTGCCAGCAGCCAAGTTTTAATGCCCGAGTGGGGGAGGGAGGCCAAAAACATTCAGTACTTC